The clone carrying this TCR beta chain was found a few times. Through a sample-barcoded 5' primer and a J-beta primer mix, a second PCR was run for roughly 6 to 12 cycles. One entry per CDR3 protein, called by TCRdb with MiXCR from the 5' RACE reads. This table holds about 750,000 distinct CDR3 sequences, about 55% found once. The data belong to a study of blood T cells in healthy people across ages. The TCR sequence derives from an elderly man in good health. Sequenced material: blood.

The CDR3 nucleotides read TGTGCCAGCAGTCGCGGGACCGAGGGACTCTCTGGGGCCAACGTCCTGACTTTC. This gives the protein CASSRGTEGLSGANVLTF. The chain uses TRBV6-2 or TRBV6-3 and TRBJ2-6; D might be TRBD2 (6 bases). Deletions cut 5 bases from V and 0 bases from J, with 17 bases between. This CDR3 contains 18 residues. Germline-derived CDR1 and CDR2 are MNHEY and SVGEGT.